A selection of T cell receptor beta chains follows, all from one sample in a study of CD8 T cells in ankylosing spondylitis. TCRdb re-called the 5' RACE reads with MiXCR, one entry per CDR3 protein. The table has tens of thousands of distinct CDR3 sequences, 4.5% to 6% seen once; the top ten hold roughly 12%. Sequencing was done on a sample of blood, either unsorted or a sorted T cell fraction (not recorded which). Source of these receptors: a male donor with ankylosing spondylitis or in good health (not recorded which). The CDR3 runs from the conserved cysteine through the conserved F or W. D genes are given only for firm matches. Rows may omit the clone size; those that give it use once, few, many or a size class.

-,few,TRBV28,TRBJ2-1,TGTGCCAGCAGTCCAGGGCTTAGGGATGAGCAGTTCTTC,CASSPGLRDEQFF
TRBD2,many,TRBV7-2,TRBJ2-7,TGTGCCAGCAGCCCCCGGTTAGCGGGGGGGCCCGACGAGCAGTACTTC,CASSPRLAGGPDEQYF
-,many,TRBV19,TRBJ1-2,TGTGCCAGTAGTATAGAGTACGATACCGTCTATGGCTACACCTTC,CASSIEYDTVYGYTF
-,once,TRBV5-5,TRBJ2-2,TGTGCCAGCAGCCCTGGACCGGCCCTCGGGGAGCTGTTTTTT,CASSPGPALGELFF
-,many,TRBV3-1,TRBJ1-2,TGTGCCAGCAGCCAAGGGATTCGTCCGACTGGGGGTGGCTACACCTTC,CASSQGIRPTGGGYTF
TRBD1,few,TRBV29-1,TRBJ2-1,TGCAGCGTTATGCTCGGGACAGGGGCCTACAATGAGCAGTTCTTC,CSVMLGTGAYNEQFF
-,many,TRBV5-1,TRBJ2-3,TGCGCCAGCAGCTTGGAAGGGCAGGGCGCCAGCACAGATACGCAGTATTTT,CASSLEGQGASTDTQYF
-,many,TRBV9,TRBJ1-3,TGTGCCAGCAGCGTGAACACTGGAAACACCATATATTTT,CASSVNTGNTIYF
-,many,TRBV5-1,TRBJ2-5,TGCGCCAGCAGCTTCCAAGAGACCCAGTACTTC,CASSFQETQYF
-,few,TRBV18,TRBJ2-5,TGTGCCAGCTCAGACCCTCTGACGGCACGGGAGACCCAGTACTTC,CASSDPLTARETQYF
-,many,TRBV11-2,TRBJ2-3,TGTGCCAGCAGCTTAAGGACTGGGGACTCACGTCTAAATACGCAGTATTTT,CASSLRTGDSRLNTQYF
-,many,TRBV12-3/TRBV12-4,TRBJ2-2,TGTGCCAGCAGTAGTCTTGCAGGCGCGACCGGGGAGCTGTTTTTT,CASSSLAGATGELFF
TRBD1,few,TRBV6-2/TRBV6-3,TRBJ2-2,TGTGCCAGCAGTCGGGACAGTTTCGGGGAGCTGTTTTTT,CASSRDSFGELFF
-,many,TRBV28,TRBJ1-1,TGTGCCAGCAGTTTATTCAACACTGAAGCTTTCTTT,CASSLFNTEAFF
-,many,TRBV7-2,TRBJ2-7,TGTGCCAGCAGCTTAGCGCACGGTTACGAGCAGTACTTC,CASSLAHGYEQYF
TRBD1,many,TRBV5-1,TRBJ1-6,TGCGCCAGCAGCCCCGGGACAGGGAGACATTCACCCCTCCACTTT,CASSPGTGRHSPLHF
-,medium-sized,TRBV10-3,TRBJ1-5,TGTGCCATCAGTGAAGGTGGGGTTCAGCCCCAGCATTTT,CAISEGGVQPQHF
-,many,TRBV15,TRBJ2-1,TGTGCCACCAGCCCGGGGGCCCTCTTCAATGAGCAGTTCTTC,CATSPGALFNEQFF
-,few,TRBV5-1,TRBJ2-2,TGCGCCACCAGATATGATGTCACCGGGGAGCTGTTTTTT,CATRYDVTGELFF
-,many,TRBV18,TRBJ1-5,TGTGCCAGCTCACCCAAGAATAATCAGCCCCAGCATTTT,CASSPKNNQPQHF
TRBD2,many,TRBV20-1,TRBJ2-5,TGCAGTGCTAGCCCCGCTCTGACTAGCGGGGAAGAGACCCAGTACTTC,CSASPALTSGEETQYF
TRBD2,many,TRBV5-1,TRBJ2-2,TGCGCCAGCAGCTTGCTTCGGACTAGCGCCACCGGGGAGCTGTTTTTT,CASSLLRTSATGELFF
-,few,TRBV7-2,TRBJ2-2,TGTGCCAGCAGCTTAGATGGGGTCACCGGGGAGCTGTTTTTT,CASSLDGVTGELFF
TRBD1,many,TRBV5-1,TRBJ2-2,TGCGCCAGCAGCTTGGTCGGGACAGACAACACCGGGGAGCTGTTTTTT,CASSLVGTDNTGELFF
TRBD2,many,TRBV5-1,TRBJ2-7,TGCGCCAGCAGCTTTAGTGTCGGGAGGGCTATGCACGAGCAGTACTTC,CASSFSVGRAMHEQYF
TRBD1,many,TRBV28,TRBJ1-6,TGTGCCAGCAGTGCCGTGGGACAGGGCAATTCACCCCTCCACTTT,CASSAVGQGNSPLHF
-,many,TRBV20-1,TRBJ1-2,TGCAGTGCTAGAGATGGACAGTCTGAGGGTGGCTACACCTTC,CSARDGQSEGGYTF
-,many,TRBV5-8,TRBJ1-1,TGTGCCAGCAGCTGGGACCCCCTAAACACTGAAGCTTTCTTT,CASSWDPLNTEAFF
-,many,TRBV12-3/TRBV12-4,TRBJ2-4,TGTGCCAGCATTGGACGTATGGGAAACATTCAGTACTTC,CASIGRMGNIQYF
-,many,TRBV5-1,TRBJ2-7,TGCGCCAGCAGGGCGGACAGCCGGCAGGAGCAGTACTTC,CASRADSRQEQYF
TRBD1,many,TRBV20-1,TRBJ2-7,TGCAGTGCTGGGCCTCCGGGACAGGACTACGAGCAGTACTTC,CSAGPPGQDYEQYF
-,many,TRBV6-2/TRBV6-3,TRBJ1-1,TGTGCCAGCAGTTACCTGGGGGTGAACACTGAAGCTTTCTTT,CASSYLGVNTEAFF
TRBD1,many,TRBV24-1,TRBJ2-2,TGTGCCACCAGTGATTCGAGACAGGGGGCCTCCGGGGAGCTGTTTTTT,CATSDSRQGASGELFF
-,many,TRBV2,TRBJ2-3,TGTGCCAGCAGTGAACTGAGAACAGGGACGACAGATACGCAGTATTTT,CASSELRTGTTDTQYF
TRBD1,many,TRBV29-1,TRBJ1-1,TGCAGCGGGACAGGGGGATACCTGAACACTGAAGCTTTCTTT,CSGTGGYLNTEAFF
-,many,TRBV6-1,TRBJ2-3,TGTGCCAGCATGGACGCCGCCACAGATACGCAGTATTTT,CASMDAATDTQYF
-,many,TRBV6-4,TRBJ1-1,TGTGCCAGCAGTCGACTAACAATTCTCGGGGACGCTGCACAGGGCACTGAAGCTTTCTTT,CASSRLTILGDAAQGTEAFF
-,few,TRBV11-2,TRBJ2-5,TGTGCCAGCAGCTTAGGGTCGGGATCTAGGGAGACCCAGTACTTC,CASSLGSGSRETQYF
-,many,TRBV24-1,TRBJ2-2,TGTGCCACCAGTGATACAGGGCGGGACACCGGGGAGCTGTTTTTT,CATSDTGRDTGELFF
-,many,TRBV20-1,TRBJ2-3,TGCAGTGCTCCTTACAGGGAGAGCACAGATACGCAGTATTTT,CSAPYRESTDTQYF
-,many,TRBV12-3/TRBV12-4,TRBJ1-1,TGTGCCAGCAGTTTGCGCAGCATGAACACTGAAGCTTTCTTT,CASSLRSMNTEAFF
TRBD1,many,TRBV11-3,TRBJ1-1,TGTGCCAGCAGCTGGGACAGGAACACTGAAGCTTTCTTT,CASSWDRNTEAFF
-,medium-sized,TRBV5-5,TRBJ2-2,TGTGCCAGCAGCTTATCGCCTACGAACACCGGGGAGCTGTTTTTT,CASSLSPTNTGELFF
-,many,TRBV4-3,TRBJ2-7,TGCGCCAGCAGCCAAGATTTAACAGGCTCCTACGAGCAGTACTTC,CASSQDLTGSYEQYF
-,many,TRBV11-2,TRBJ1-1,TGTGCCAGCAGCTTAGAGCGTGGCGGGGGCTCAGCTTTCTTT,CASSLERGGGSAFF
TRBD1,many,TRBV2,TRBJ2-3,TGTGCCACGGACAGGGACACAGATACGCAGTATTTT,CATDRDTDTQYF
TRBD2,-,TRBV6-2/TRBV6-3,TRBJ2-1,TGTGCCGCAGCCCGGGGGGAAAGCTCCTACAATGAGCAGTTCTTC,CAAARGESSYNEQFF
-,many,TRBV12-3/TRBV12-4,TRBJ1-6,TGTGCCAGCAGTTTAGAAGGGGGAGGATCGAATTCACCCCTCCACTTT,CASSLEGGGSNSPLHF
TRBD1,many,TRBV24-1,TRBJ2-4,TGTGCCACCAGTGATTTCTCCGGGACAGGGGAAAACATTCAGTACTTC,CATSDFSGTGENIQYF
TRBD2,many,TRBV7-9,TRBJ2-4,TGTGCCAGCAGCCGACCCGGACTAGGGGAAAACATTCAGTACTTC,CASSRPGLGENIQYF
TRBD1,many,TRBV20-1,TRBJ1-5,TGCAGTGCTAGAGACCCAGCGGGACAGGATCCCTCCCAGCATTTT,CSARDPAGQDPSQHF
TRBD1,many,TRBV5-1,TRBJ2-7,TGCGCCAGCAGCTCCGGGACAGGGGGGGCCGAGCAGTACTTC,CASSSGTGGAEQYF
-,many,TRBV6-5,TRBJ1-5,TGTGCCAGCAGTTACCCCGCAGGGGATAGCAATCAGCCCCAGCATTTT,CASSYPAGDSNQPQHF